A single sample gave rise to the 27 T cell receptor beta chains below, sequenced in a study of Ad26.COV2.S vaccination and SARS-CoV-2 variants. Assay: immunoSEQ multiplex PCR; the TCRdb copy retains only in-frame clones and omits some. The sample yields about 380,000 clones, 83% seen once. The treatment was: some 19 received Ad26.COV2.S at low or high dose, single or two shots; five or six received placebo; per-sample allocation not given. After the first vaccine or placebo injection, samples were drawn on day 63. The material sequenced was peripheral blood, taken in a trial of Ad26.COV2.S vaccine versus placebo. The receptors were gathered from a person between 18 and 65 years old who received the Ad26.COV2.S COVID-19 vaccine or a placebo.

The chain has TRBV7-9 and TRBJ2-3, with 10 bases matching TRBD1. In germline, CDR1 is SEHNR, CDR2 FQNEAQ (reference sequence). This CDR3 has 19 residues. The V and J ends lost 8 bases and 2 bases, in that order; junction bases with no gene match: 19. The chain's CDR3 is CASFRDRGHLNLLTDTQYF. Written as DNA, the CDR3 is TGTGCCAGCTTCAGGGACAGGGGCCATCTAAACCTCCTCACAGATACGCAGTATTTT.

This rearrangement joins TRBV19 to TRBJ2-2, with D perhaps given as TRBD1 or TRBD2 (6 bases each). The CDR3 sequence is 14 residues long. Germline-derived CDR1 and CDR2 are LNHDA and SQIVND (reference sequence). V dropped 10 bases and J dropped 5 bases, with 17 bases sitting between them. The CDR3 protein is CATRPGAGTGELFF. The CDR3 DNA reads TGTGCCACCCGACCGGGGGCGGGGACCGGGGAGCTGTTTTTT.

The chain joins TRBV5-1 to TRBJ1-2; possible D gene TRBD1, 5 bases. Germline loops: CDR1 SGHRS, CDR2 YFSETQ. This CDR3 contains 13 residues. V lost 3 bases and J lost 8, with 14 bases in between. As DNA, the CDR3 is TGCGCCAGCAGCTACTCAGGGTTTGTGGGCTACACCTTC. Amino acid sequence: CASSYSGFVGYTF.

The chain employs TRBV27 and TRBJ1-2; D unclear. V lost 6 bases and J lost 7, with 18 bases in between. The CDR3 totals 14 residues. CDR1 and CDR2 (germline): MNHEY, SMNVEV (reference sequence). CDR3 amino acids: CASRPPRRNGGYTF. CDR3 bases: TGTGCCAGCAGGCCCCCAAGGAGGAACGGTGGCTACACCTTC.

Worth noting for this clone: The same CDR3 can be traced to other DNA sequences in this sample. The chain has TRBV4-1 and TRBJ1-2; possibly TRBD1 for D (5 bases). CDR1 MGHRA and CDR2 YSYEKL come from the germline V gene. Trimming cost V 2 bases and J 2 bases, with 6 bases left between them. CDR3 length equals 13 residues. The CDR3 sequence is CASSQQGNYGYTF. The CDR3 nucleotides read TGCGCCAGCAGCCAACAGGGCAACTATGGCTACACCTTC.

This clone has only a few counts. The chain combines TRBV19 with TRBJ1-2; tentative D call: TRBD1 (5 bases). Looked up from germline, CDR1 is LNHDA and CDR2 is SQIVND (reference sequence). The V gene lost 5 bases and the J gene lost 7 bases, with 14 bases spanning the gap. The CDR3 totals 13 residues. The CDR3 loop reads CASSWRGAGGYTF. CDR3 DNA sequence: TGTGCCAGTAGTTGGCGGGGCGCAGGTGGCTACACCTTC.

This clone has only a few counts. J is TRBJ1-1 and V is TRBV7-2; 7 bases fit TRBD1. V lost 3 bases to trimming and J lost 5 bases; unmatched junction nucleotides: 3. This CDR3 spans 13 amino acids. CDR1 and CDR2 (germline): SGHTA, FQGNSA. The CDR3: CASSFLDRTEAFF. CDR3 nucleotide sequence: TGTGCCAGCAGCTTCTTGGACAGGACTGAAGCTTTCTTT.

This chain links TRBV6-4 with TRBJ1-6, with D maybe TRBD1 (5 bases). The CDR3 runs 16 residues. Germline lookup yields CDR1 MRHNA and CDR2 SNTAGT. V was shortened by 3 bases and J by 3 bases, with 12 bases between the two germline ends. This CDR3 is CASSEEGTGYNSPLHF. In nucleotides, the CDR3 is TGTGCCAGCAGTGAAGAGGGCACAGGCTATAATTCACCCCTCCACTTT.

This chain links TRBV11-3 with TRBJ2-5; possible D gene TRBD1, 6 bases. CDR1 is SGHNT, CDR2 YENEEA, per germline. The CDR3 has 15 residues. Between the trimmed V and J ends, which lost 5 bases and 2 bases, there was a span of 15 bases. The CDR3 is CASSRTQGLQETQYF. The CDR3 DNA reads as TGTGCCAGCAGCCGCACCCAGGGGTTACAAGAGACCCAGTACTTC.

The V gene is TRBV7-9, the J gene TRBJ1-4; TRBD1 aligns across 10 bases. The germline CDR1 and CDR2 sequences are SEHNR and FQNEAQ (reference sequence). The CDR3 sequence is 15 residues long. The V gene end was trimmed by 2 bases and the J gene end by 8 bases; junction bases not matched to a gene: 5. The CDR3 DNA sequence: TGTGCCAGCAGCTTATTCGGGACAGGGGAAGAAAAACTGTTTTTT. This codes for CASSLFGTGEEKLFF.

This clone is a singleton in its sample. The CDR3 nucleotides read TGTGCCAGTAGTATAGGATCCCCCCACCGCTATGGCTACACCTTC. Translation: CASSIGSPHRYGYTF. The V call is TRBV19, the J call TRBJ1-2; no definite D call. In germline, CDR1 is LNHDA, CDR2 SQIVND (reference sequence). The CDR3 has 15 residues. V gave up 1 base and J gave up 4 bases, with 13 bases separating them.

The DNA of the CDR3 is TGTGCCAGCAGTTTAAGGACTAGCGGGTCGGAGACCCAGTACTTC. Protein product: CASSLRTSGSETQYF. This chain connects TRBV28 to TRBJ2-5, with 11 bases identical to TRBD2. The trim removed 2 bases at V and 5 bases at J, leaving 4 bases unmatched. The CDR3 totals 15 residues. CDR1 is MDHEN and CDR2 is SYDVKM in the germline V gene.

This clone was seen only once. V gene TRBV11-2 combines with J gene TRBJ2-7; 8 positions match TRBD1. CDR3 length: 14 residues. Germline V lookup: CDR1 SGHAT, CDR2 FQNNGV. The V gene end was trimmed by 5 bases and the J gene end by 2 bases; junction bases not matched to a gene: 5. CDR3 protein: CASSDDRGPYEQYF. The CDR3 DNA reads as TGTGCCAGCAGCGACGACAGGGGCCCCTACGAGCAGTACTTC.

This clone was found once. Other nucleotide sequences in the sample specify the same CDR3. This chain joins TRBV5-1 and TRBJ2-7, with D uncertain. This CDR3 spans 12 amino acids. Trimming left V 4 bases short and J 3 bases short, with 8 bases between. Germline V gene sequence: CDR1 SGHRS, CDR2 YFSETQ. This CDR3 reads CASSPDYYEQYF. CDR3 sequence (DNA): TGCGCCAGCAGCCCGGATTACTACGAGCAGTACTTC.

Concerning this clone: The junction does not match germline at one end; this may be a read error. The chain carries TRBV3-1 (or the pseudogene TRBV3-2) and TRBJ2-7; a weak D match, TRBD2 (7 bases). CDR3 length: 15 residues. CDR1 is LGHDT and CDR2 is YNNKEL in the germline V gene (reference sequence). The CDR3 nucleotides read TGTGCCAGCAGGCAAGGTAGGGGGGGGACTTACGAGCAGTACTTC. Translation: CASRQGRGGTYEQYF.

The CDR3 region has the DNA TGTGCCAGCAGTGGACGGACGACGGCTAGCTTGATTACCTACGAGCAGTACTTC. It is translated as CASSGRTTASLITYEQYF. V and J are TRBV6-1 and TRBJ2-7, with D possibly TRBD2 on 5 matching bases. The CDR3 extends over 18 amino acids. Germline assignment: CDR1 MNHNS and CDR2 SASEGT. V lost 4 bases to trimming and J lost 2 bases, with 24 bases between them.

The chain couples TRBV5-1 to TRBJ2-4; tentative D call: TRBD2 (6 bases). The CDR3 is 13 amino acids. CDR1 is SGHRS, CDR2 YFSETQ, per germline. The V and J ends lost 0 bases and 9 bases respectively, with 10 bases between them. The CDR3 is CASSLEGRGIQYF. In nucleotides, the CDR3 is TGCGCCAGCAGCTTGGAGGGGCGGGGCATTCAGTACTTC.

The chain is built from TRBV6-1 and TRBJ1-1; 7 bases fit TRBD1. Germline trimming cut 3 bases from V and 5 bases from J; bases unmatched to any gene: 18. Germline loops: CDR1 MNHNS, CDR2 SASEGT. This CDR3 is 18 amino acids long. CDR3 bases: TGTGCCAGCAGTGACGACAGGGTTGGGATGCCCGCGTGGACTGAAGCTTTCTTT. This codes for CASSDDRVGMPAWTEAFF.

This chain links TRBV6-5 with TRBJ2-5, with 7 nucleotides matching TRBD1. The CDR3 is made up of 13 amino acids. Trimming cost V 7 bases and J 2 bases; bases outside gene matches: 4. Per germline, CDR1 MNHEY and CDR2 SVGAGI. CDR3 region: CASILDRQETQYF. DNA of the CDR3: TGTGCCAGCATTCTGGACAGGCAAGAGACCCAGTACTTC.

The chain employs TRBV2 and TRBJ1-5, with D perhaps TRBD1 (6 bases). The CDR3 is 17 residues long. V was pared by 2 bases and J by 2 bases, with 16 bases between. CDR1 is SNHLY, CDR2 FYNNEI, per germline. In DNA form, the CDR3 reads TGTGCCAGCAGTGAATTTTTCAGGGGCGATGGCAATCAGCCCCAGCATTTT. Its protein is CASSEFFRGDGNQPQHF.

The CDR3 protein is CASSLASSYEQYF. CDR3 in DNA: TGTGCCAGCAGCTTGGCCAGTTCCTACGAGCAGTACTTC. The genes are TRBV5-6 and TRBJ2-7, with D hard to call. The V gene lost 0 bases and the J gene lost 1 base, with 5 bases spanning the gap. The CDR3 runs to 13 residues. CDR1 SGHDT and CDR2 YYEEEE come from the germline V gene.

V and J are TRBV6-2 or TRBV6-3 and TRBJ1-1; D remains unclear. The V end lost 0 bases, the J end lost 4 bases, and 9 bases lay between the germline ends. CDR1 and CDR2 (germline): MNHEY, SVGEGT. The CDR3 runs 14 residues. The CDR3 DNA reads as TGTGCCAGCAGTTACTCTTTGGATCCCACTGAAGCTTTCTTT. Translation: CASSYSLDPTEAFF.

The gene calls are TRBV2 and TRBJ1-1; D is undetermined. CDR3 size: 14 residues. V was trimmed by 3 bases and J by 1 base, leaving 9 bases between them. Germline V lookup: CDR1 SNHLY, CDR2 FYNNEI. CDR3 protein: CASSELPGNTEAFF. The CDR3 DNA sequence: TGTGCCAGCAGTGAGTTGCCGGGGAACACTGAAGCTTTCTTT.

About this clone itself: An end of the junction does not agree with germline; a read error may underlie this. The DNA for the CDR3 is TGTGCCAGCTCAACCTCGGGACCTCAACAGTTC. Its translation is CASSTSGPQQF. This chain uses TRBV5-4 with TRBJ2-7, with D possibly called TRBD1 or TRBD2 (5 bases each). From germline, CDR1 is SGHNT and CDR2 YYREEE (reference sequence). The CDR3 is made up of 11 amino acids.

The chain links TRBV2 to TRBJ1-1; TRBD1 matches 8 bases. Per the germline V gene, CDR1 is SNHLY and CDR2 is FYNNEI. The CDR3 covers 12 residues. V shed 10 bases and J 5 bases; nucleotides not matched to a gene: 6. The CDR3 is CATRQGRTEAFF. For the CDR3, the DNA is TGTGCCACTCGACAGGGGCGAACTGAAGCTTTCTTT.

The chain couples TRBV6-1 to TRBJ2-1; D is possibly TRBD2 (6 bases). Trimming took 4 bases from V and 4 from J, leaving 17 bases between them. This CDR3 spans 16 amino acids. Per the germline V gene, CDR1 is MNHNS and CDR2 is SASEGT. The chain's CDR3 is CASSAVLSGVYNEQFF. CDR3 in DNA: TGTGCCAGCAGTGCAGTTCTTAGCGGTGTGTACAATGAGCAGTTCTTC.

The chain employs TRBV25-1 and TRBJ2-7; D remains unclear. CDR1 MGHDK and CDR2 SYGVNS come from the germline V gene. V was trimmed by 5 bases and J by 1 base, leaving 6 bases between them. The CDR3 totals 12 residues. DNA of the CDR3: TGTGCCAGCAGTCAAAAATCCTACGAGCAGTACTTC. Translating gives CASSQKSYEQYF.